This T cell receptor beta chain was captured in a study of T cells in Graves' hyperthyroidism and ophthalmopathy. Study-level points and caveats: Prediction of ophthalmopathy progression came a median approximately 6 months pre-onset. In simple terms, a model built on 13 V-J features told ophthalmopathy apart from stable hyperthyroidism.

The sample holds many counts of this clonotype. Its target is not known. CDR1 and CDR2 (germline): DFQATT, SNEGSKA (reference sequence). The CDR3 spans 14 residues. The V end lost 3 bases, the J end lost 4 bases, and 15 bases lay between the germline ends. Patients showing uncontrolled infection, other autoimmune disease, pregnancy or lactation were ineligible. PBMCs were obtained from approximately 10 ml fresh peripheral blood. TCR beta CDR3 sequences were amplified from RNA transcripts. The TCR CDR3 was amplified in a first-round RT-PCR using the HTBI primer set. TCRdb used MiXCR to reprocess the multiplex PCR reads, holding one entry per CDR3 protein. This sample carries 750,000 to 950,000 distinct CDR3 sequences, 38% of them seen once, and the ten largest clones take 8.9%.

The gene calls are TRBV20-1 and TRBJ1-2; D may be TRBD1 (5 bases). The sequencing input was blood. The receptor was derived from a young man with Graves' hyperthyroidism. The CDR3 spells CSARAGTFVYGYTF. Here the CDR3 DNA reads TGCAGTGCTAGGGCCGGGACCTTTGTCTATGGCTACACCTTC.